This T cell receptor beta chain was captured by sequencing in a study of cytomegalovirus exposure and HLA in healthy donors (dated by TCRdb to between 2016 and 2019). Regarding the study in general: In an earlier analysis of some 610 of the donors, less than 350 Gb of sequence data and 100 million or so unique TCR beta sequences from about 180 million T cells were reported. Besides the first cohort of more than 650 subjects, a separate validation cohort made up of over a hundred different subjects was used. Because of strong linkage in the cohort, roughly five DR-DQ haplotypes were treated as single units for association and clustering. The number of typed donors differed by locus: roughly 629-640 for A, B, C, DRB1 and DQB1; approximately 520 for DQA1; 606 for DPA1; and 450 to 480 for DPB1. In a later genetic analysis, genome-wide SNP genotypes for about three fifths of the 666 donors were used, and that subset was treated as a discovery cohort. Among roughly 370 genotyped donors of the cohort, an average of approximately 240,000 unique TCR beta nucleotide sequences were sequenced per donor, roughly 20% of them non-productive. About 280 gigabases of sequencing data and roughly 90 million unique TCR sequences were included in an early release covering roughly 600 HLA-typed donors. HLA typing covered class I and class II loci at four-digit resolution. A later analysis re-analyzed previously published TCR beta repertoires from about 600 donors and added high-resolution HLA genotyping to study TCR occurrence patterns. The aim of the study was to test whether cataloging public T cell receptors could identify signatures of past pathogen exposure. In the later analysis, no new phenotypic data were used to find candidate immune exposures; instead, reliance was placed on TCR beta sequences and their occurrence across donors. An earlier analysis of more than 450 of the donors used high-throughput TCR beta sequencing to judge whether each TCR beta V gene segment behaved as functional or pseudogenic. Every repertoire in the discovery cohort had been generated on one and the same sequencing platform. To predict cytomegalovirus infection status, the study brought together high-throughput TCR immunosequencing, statistical association of individual TCRs with disease status, and machine learning. Among the roughly 400 genotyped donors, about 83% belonged to the genetic ancestry cluster associated with self-reported Caucasian donors. The study profiled the T cell repertoires of hundreds of subjects by immunosequencing and related them to cytomegalovirus serostatus. Alongside the repertoire data, information on donor age, sex, ethnicity and CMV serostatus was compiled. Points the paper makes about the study in general: Assigning TCR associations to individual alleles was difficult when HLA alleles, especially DR and DQ, strongly co-occurred. An earlier analysis of around 540 of the donors showed that most TCR beta V segments appeared in productive rearrangements either about 87% or about 30% of the time, which broadly matched IMGT annotations. The only immune exposure information available for the cohort was CMV serostatus. The authors suggested that the approach could potentially be extended to other disease states and immunological phenotypes. According to a later analysis, TCR association rates differed among HLA loci, with DRB1 alleles showing the most associated TCRs and HLA-C alleles showing the fewest. The study gave a list of about 170 TCR beta chains associated with cytomegalovirus. A later analysis associated 16,951 TCR beta sequences with specific HLA alleles at a false discovery rate of 0.05. A later analysis found that most CMV-associated TCR beta chains appeared HLA-restricted, with HLA associations seemingly driven largely by CMV exposure. Some IMGT-functional V segments, including TRBV6-2 and TRBV6-3, could not be told apart with the 87-base-pair reads, so those segments were excluded. Linkage disequilibrium might explain the correlated functional status among segregating V segments, but an unknown experimental factor could not be ruled out. A later analysis reported that several top co-occurrence clusters appeared linked to parvovirus B19, influenza, CMV and Epstein-Barr virus. In a later genetic analysis, a missense DCLRE1C variant was associated with V-gene and J-gene trimming of TCR beta chains, and the association was replicated in an independent cohort. According to a later genetic analysis, donors in an Asian-associated ancestry cluster had fewer N-insertions in productive TCRs than the approximately 610-donor mean. Because HLA typing was unavailable for some donors at each locus, only the typed subset was used in association tests. A further reported finding was that TCR beta sequences accurately predicted the HLA-A and HLA-B alleles for most subjects in the first cohort. The classifier was reported to diagnose cytomegalovirus status with high specificity and sensitivity in both the original cohort and the validation cohort. A later analysis found that HLA-associated TCR beta chains were more clonally expanded and had lower generation probabilities than equally common non-associated chains. Only TCR beta chains were sequenced in this cohort, and the absence of alpha or paired-chain data limited detectable features. Three of the identified cytomegalovirus-associated TCR beta chains were confirmed in vitro to be specific for cytomegalovirus antigens. Roughly 17 rarely observed V segments, including chromosome 9 orphons, were excluded from the earlier analysis of about 600 of the donors because counts were too low. Most TCR sequences were observed very rarely across donors, whereas some public TCRs were present in many individuals. A group of highly shared sequence variants was considered likely to be a technical artifact of the sequencing pipeline. Presence/absence analyses assumed roughly uniform sequencing depth across donors, an assumption that may not hold.

The CDR3 sequence holds 15 residues, the cysteine and phenylalanine included. Only CDR3 DNA remains: 45 bases, in frame from the first base. Ends trimmed: V by 2 bases, J by 1 base; bases unmatched to a gene: 3. The germline V gene sets CDR1 to MNHNS and CDR2 to SASEGT. To note about this clone: No antigen is known for it. Base qualities are not provided; no much larger clone lies one nucleotide away.

The cohort was made up of around 720 healthy bone marrow donors. Cohort members were all nominally healthy when sampled, although unrecorded immune exposures were likely present. The donor tested CMV seronegative, placing the donor among the roughly 400 seronegative members of the cohort. Every donor gave a peripheral blood sample, and the peripheral blood mononuclear cells from that sample were used for TCR beta sequencing. Genomic DNA extraction from the blood cell samples was performed with the Qiagen DNeasy Blood Extraction Kit. The library was produced with the immunoSEQ multiplex PCR assay. A mixture of 60 forward primers for TCR Vbeta segments and 13 reverse primers for TCR Jbeta segments was used in the multiplex PCR. The CDR3 region of rearranged TCR beta genes was amplified from genomic DNA with a multiplex PCR assay. Amplified TCR beta libraries were sequenced as 87-base-pair reads on the Illumina HiSeq System. The paper's data handling went like this. A later analysis tallied around 87 million unique TCR beta chains across the 666 repertoires, and about 12 million of those chains were shared by two or more donors. Raw reads were error-corrected and collapsed into unique sequences with a nearest-neighbor algorithm that merged closely related sequences to remove PCR and sequencing errors. CDR3 sequences were aligned to IMGT reference sequences to assign V, D and J gene segments. Each retained sequence needed at least a six-nucleotide match to both a V gene segment and a J gene segment. Rearrangements were classified as productive when the CDR3 lacked stop codons and remained in frame with V and J, and all other rearrangements were classified as non-productive. Following IMGT convention, CDR3 was defined as the stretch from the second conserved V-encoded cysteine up to the conserved J-encoded phenylalanine. The earlier analysis of about 620 of the donors excluded sequences that lacked an unambiguous match to a single V gene segment. An earlier analysis of about 600 of the donors called V segments functional above 56.7% productive rearrangements and segregating when the between-donor standard deviation exceeded 5%. A statistical classification framework was built for diagnosing cytomegalovirus status from the catalog of TCR beta chain sequences. V and J gene assignment, in a later analysis, came from comparing TCR nucleotide sequences with IMGT/GENE-DB human TR gene sequences. Using the TCRdist pipeline, a later analysis assigned CDR3 sequences along with most-parsimonious VDJ recombination scenarios. A later analysis defined each TCR beta chain by its CDR3 amino acid sequence plus V-gene family, and excluded reads lacking a unique V-gene family. To address suspected cross-contamination and a sequencing artifact, a later analysis removed approximately 600 highly shared, low-generation-probability nucleotide sequences. In a later analysis, a clonal expansion index was calculated for each public chain from normalized within-repertoire ranks of inferred template counts. In a later analysis, generation probabilities were computed using a VDJ recombination model fitted to out-of-frame rearrangements, and the results were checked against IGoR. Hypergeometric tests were used in a later analysis to score TCR-TCR, TCR-HLA and TCR-CMV co-occurrence, with a repertoire-size bias correction applied to the TCR pairs. A later analysis estimated false discovery rates by permuting HLA or CMV assignments 20 times. In a later analysis, co-occurring TCRs were grouped using DBSCAN, and TCRdist sequence similarity was added for clustering within HLA-allele-positive subsets. Co-occurrence clustering excluded repertoires with fewer than 30,000 or more than 120,000 public chains, plus five with anomalous nucleotide sharing. TCRdb took this table from immuneACCESS and kept in-frame rearrangements with V and J called. Such tables lack part of the clones; where checked against another copy, unresolved V genes explain under half of the gap, and the rest is unexplained. V and J calls and clone size are given by that table; D and trimming were obtained from the DNA. Within this sample are 120,000 to 150,000 clones, with 60% to 85% of them counted one time only. The ten most abundant clones make up roughly 1.9% of the sample.

The sequenced sample consisted of PBMCs. The clonotype comes from a man between 40 and 49 years old in good health and CMV-seronegative. The rearrangement joined TRBV6-1 to TRBJ1-2, and TRBD1 aligns with 8 junction nucleotides. The bases read TGTGCCAGCAGTGAAATGGGACAGGATAACTATGGCTACACCTTC. It is translated as CASSEMGQDNYGYTF.